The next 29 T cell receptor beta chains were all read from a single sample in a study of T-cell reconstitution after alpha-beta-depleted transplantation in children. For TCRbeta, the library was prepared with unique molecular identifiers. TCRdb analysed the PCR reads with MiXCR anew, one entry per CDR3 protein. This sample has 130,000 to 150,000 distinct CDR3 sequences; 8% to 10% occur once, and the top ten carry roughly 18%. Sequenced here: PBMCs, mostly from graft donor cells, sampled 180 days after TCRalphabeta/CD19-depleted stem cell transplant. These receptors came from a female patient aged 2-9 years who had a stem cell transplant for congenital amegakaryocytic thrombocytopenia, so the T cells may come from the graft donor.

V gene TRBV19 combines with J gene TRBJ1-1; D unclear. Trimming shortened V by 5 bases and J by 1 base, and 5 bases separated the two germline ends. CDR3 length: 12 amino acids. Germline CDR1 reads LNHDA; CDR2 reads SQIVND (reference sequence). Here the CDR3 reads CASSQGNTEAFF. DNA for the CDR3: TGTGCCAGTAGTCAAGGGAACACTGAAGCTTTCTTT.

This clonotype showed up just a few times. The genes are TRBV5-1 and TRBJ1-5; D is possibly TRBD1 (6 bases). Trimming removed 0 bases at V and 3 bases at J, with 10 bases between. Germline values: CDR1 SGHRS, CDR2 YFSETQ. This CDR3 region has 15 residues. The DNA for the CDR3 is TGCGCCAGCAGCTTGGCAGGACAGTTCAATCAGCCCCAGCATTTT. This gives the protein CASSLAGQFNQPQHF.

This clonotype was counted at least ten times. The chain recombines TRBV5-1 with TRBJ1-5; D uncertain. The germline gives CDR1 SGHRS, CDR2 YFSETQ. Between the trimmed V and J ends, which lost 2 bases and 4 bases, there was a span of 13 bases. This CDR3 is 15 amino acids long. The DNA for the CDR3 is TGCGCCAGCAGCTTTGCCCCAGGAGATAATCAGCCCCAGCATTTT. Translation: CASSFAPGDNQPQHF.

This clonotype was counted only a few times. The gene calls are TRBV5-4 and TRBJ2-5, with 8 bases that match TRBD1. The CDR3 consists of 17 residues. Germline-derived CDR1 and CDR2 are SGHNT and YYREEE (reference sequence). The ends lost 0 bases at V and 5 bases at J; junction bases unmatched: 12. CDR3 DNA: TGTGCCAGCAGCTTGGAGATTGGACAGGGTGGAGGGGAGACCCAGTACTTC. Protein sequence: CASSLEIGQGGGETQYF.

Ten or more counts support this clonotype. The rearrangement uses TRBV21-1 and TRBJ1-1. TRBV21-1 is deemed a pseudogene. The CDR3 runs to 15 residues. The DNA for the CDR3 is TGTGCCAGCAGCAAATCCCCACCCCGGAACACTGAAGCTTTCTTT. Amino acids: CASSKSPPRNTEAFF.

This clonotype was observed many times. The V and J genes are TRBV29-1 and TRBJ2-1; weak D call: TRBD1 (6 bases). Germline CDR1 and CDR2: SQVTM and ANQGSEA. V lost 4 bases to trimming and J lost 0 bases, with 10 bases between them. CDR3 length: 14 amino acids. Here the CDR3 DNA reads TGCAGCGTTGTCCGGACAGACTCCTACAATGAGCAGTTCTTC. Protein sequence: CSVVRTDSYNEQFF.

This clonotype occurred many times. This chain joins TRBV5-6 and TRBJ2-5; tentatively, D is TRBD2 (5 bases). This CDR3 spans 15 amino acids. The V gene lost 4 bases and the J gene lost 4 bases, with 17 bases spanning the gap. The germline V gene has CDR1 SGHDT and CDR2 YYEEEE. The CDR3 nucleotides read TGTGCCAGCAGCGTTGCGAAACGGACTGGAGAGACCCAGTACTTC. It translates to CASSVAKRTGETQYF.

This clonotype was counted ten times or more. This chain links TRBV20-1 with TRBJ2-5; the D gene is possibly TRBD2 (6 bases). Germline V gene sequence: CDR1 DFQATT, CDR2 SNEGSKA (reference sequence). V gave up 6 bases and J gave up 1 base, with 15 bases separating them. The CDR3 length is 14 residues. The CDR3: CSANQGTLQETQYF. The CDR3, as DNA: TGCAGTGCCAACCAAGGGACTCTCCAAGAGACCCAGTACTTC.

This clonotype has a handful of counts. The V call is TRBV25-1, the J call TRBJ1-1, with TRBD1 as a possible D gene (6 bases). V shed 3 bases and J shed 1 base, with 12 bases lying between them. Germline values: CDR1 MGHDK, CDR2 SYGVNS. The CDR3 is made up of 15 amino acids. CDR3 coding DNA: TGTGCCAGCAGTGACCCGGGACACCCGAACACTGAAGCTTTCTTT. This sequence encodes CASSDPGHPNTEAFF.

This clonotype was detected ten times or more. CDR3 protein: CASSLGTLQETQYF. For the CDR3, the DNA is TGTGCCAGCAGCTTGGGGACCTTACAAGAGACCCAGTACTTC. The V gene is TRBV7-8, the J gene TRBJ2-5; D could derive from TRBD1 or TRBD2 (5 bases each). Trimming pared 3 bases from V and 2 bases from J, leaving 10 bases between. Germline assignment: CDR1 SGHVS and CDR2 FQNEAQ. The CDR3 contains 14 residues.

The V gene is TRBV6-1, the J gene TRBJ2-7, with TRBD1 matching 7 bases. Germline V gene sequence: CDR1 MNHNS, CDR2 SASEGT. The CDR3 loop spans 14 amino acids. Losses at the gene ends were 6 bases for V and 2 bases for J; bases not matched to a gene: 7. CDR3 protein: CASRQQGITYEQYF. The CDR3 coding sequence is TGTGCCAGCAGACAACAGGGGATAACCTACGAGCAGTACTTC.

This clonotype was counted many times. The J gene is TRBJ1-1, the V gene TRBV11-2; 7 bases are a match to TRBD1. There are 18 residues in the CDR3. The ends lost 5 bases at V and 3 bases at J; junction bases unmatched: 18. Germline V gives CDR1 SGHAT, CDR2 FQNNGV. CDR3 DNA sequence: TGTGCCAGCAGCCCCCAGGGGGGGACCGATGCTTGGGACACTGAAGCTTTCTTT. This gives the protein CASSPQGGTDAWDTEAFF.

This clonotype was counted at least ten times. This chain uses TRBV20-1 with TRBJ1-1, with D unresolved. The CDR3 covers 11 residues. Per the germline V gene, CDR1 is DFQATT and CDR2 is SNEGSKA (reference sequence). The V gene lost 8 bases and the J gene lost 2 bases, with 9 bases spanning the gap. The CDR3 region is CSKLGNTEAFF. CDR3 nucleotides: TGCAGTAAACTGGGAAACACTGAAGCTTTCTTT.

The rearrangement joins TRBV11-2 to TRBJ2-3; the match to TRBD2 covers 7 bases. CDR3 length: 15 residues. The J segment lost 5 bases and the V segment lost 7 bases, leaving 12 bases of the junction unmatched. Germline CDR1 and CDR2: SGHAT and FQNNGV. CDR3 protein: CASTPVWTRLDTQYF. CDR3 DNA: TGTGCCAGCACCCCAGTCTGGACTAGGTTAGATACGCAGTATTTT.

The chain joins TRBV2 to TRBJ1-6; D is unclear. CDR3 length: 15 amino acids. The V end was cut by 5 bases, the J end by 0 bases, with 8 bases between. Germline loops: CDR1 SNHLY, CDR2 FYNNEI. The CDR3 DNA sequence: TGTGCCAGCAGTCCACAGAGCTCCTATAATTCACCCCTCCACTTT. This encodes CASSPQSSYNSPLHF. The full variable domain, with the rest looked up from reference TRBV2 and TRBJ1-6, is EPEVTQTPSHQVTQMGQEVILRCVPISNHLYFYWYRQILGQKVEFLVSFYNNEISEKSEIFDDQFSVERPDGSNFTLKIRSTKLEDSAMYFCASSPQSSYNSPLHFGNGTRLTVT.

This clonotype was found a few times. CDR3 nucleotide sequence: TGCAGTGCTAGAGATATGGGCGGGAGGATCGATGAGCAGTTCTTC. It is translated as CSARDMGGRIDEQFF. The chain is built from TRBV20-1 and TRBJ2-1, with 8 bases identical to TRBD2. The CDR3 totals 15 residues. J lost 8 bases, V lost 0 bases, and 9 bases had no gene match. Per germline, CDR1 DFQATT and CDR2 SNEGSKA (reference sequence).

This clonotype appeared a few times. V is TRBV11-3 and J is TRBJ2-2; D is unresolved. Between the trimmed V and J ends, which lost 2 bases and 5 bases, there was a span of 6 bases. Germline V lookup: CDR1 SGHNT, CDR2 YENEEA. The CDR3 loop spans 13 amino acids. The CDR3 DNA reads TGTGCCAGCAGCTTAAAAATAACCGGGGAGCTGTTTTTT. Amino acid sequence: CASSLKITGELFF. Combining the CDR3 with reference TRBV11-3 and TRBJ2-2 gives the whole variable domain EAGVVQSPRYKIIEKKQPVAFWCNPISGHNTLYWYLQNLGQGPELLIRYENEEAVDDSQLPKDRFSAERLKGVDSTLKIQPAELGDSAVYLCASSLKITGELFFGEGSRLTVL.

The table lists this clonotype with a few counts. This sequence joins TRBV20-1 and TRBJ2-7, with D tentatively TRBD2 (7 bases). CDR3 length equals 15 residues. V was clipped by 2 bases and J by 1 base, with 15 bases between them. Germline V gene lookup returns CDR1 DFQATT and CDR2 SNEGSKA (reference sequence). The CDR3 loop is CSARPRRGGSYEQYF. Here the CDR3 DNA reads TGCAGTGCTAGACCTCGGAGGGGGGGGTCCTACGAGCAGTACTTC.

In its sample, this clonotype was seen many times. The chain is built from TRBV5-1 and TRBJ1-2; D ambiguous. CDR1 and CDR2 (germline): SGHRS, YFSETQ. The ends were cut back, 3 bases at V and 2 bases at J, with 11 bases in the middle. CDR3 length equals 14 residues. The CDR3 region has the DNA TGCGCCAGCAGCTCGGAGGCAGACAACTATGGCTACACCTTC. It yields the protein CASSSEADNYGYTF.

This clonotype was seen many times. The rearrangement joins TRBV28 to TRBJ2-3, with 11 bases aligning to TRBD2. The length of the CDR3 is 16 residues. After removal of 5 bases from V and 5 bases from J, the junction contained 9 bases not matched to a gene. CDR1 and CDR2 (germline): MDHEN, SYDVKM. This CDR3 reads CASSELSGRVKDTQYF. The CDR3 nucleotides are TGTGCCAGCAGTGAGCTTAGCGGGAGGGTCAAAGATACGCAGTATTTT.

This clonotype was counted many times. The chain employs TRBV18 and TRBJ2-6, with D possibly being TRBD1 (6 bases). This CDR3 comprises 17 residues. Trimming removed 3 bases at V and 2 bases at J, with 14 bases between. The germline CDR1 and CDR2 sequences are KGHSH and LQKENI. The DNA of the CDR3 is TGTGCCAGCTCACCCCTTACAGGGATCGCTGGGGCCAACGTCCTGACTTTC. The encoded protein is CASSPLTGIAGANVLTF.

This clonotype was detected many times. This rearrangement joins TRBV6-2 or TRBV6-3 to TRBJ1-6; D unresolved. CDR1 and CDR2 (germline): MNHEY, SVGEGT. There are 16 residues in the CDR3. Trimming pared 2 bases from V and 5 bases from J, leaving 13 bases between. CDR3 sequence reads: CASSYLGKFDNSPLHF. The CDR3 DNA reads TGTGCCAGCAGTTACCTGGGGAAGTTCGATAATTCACCCCTCCACTTT.

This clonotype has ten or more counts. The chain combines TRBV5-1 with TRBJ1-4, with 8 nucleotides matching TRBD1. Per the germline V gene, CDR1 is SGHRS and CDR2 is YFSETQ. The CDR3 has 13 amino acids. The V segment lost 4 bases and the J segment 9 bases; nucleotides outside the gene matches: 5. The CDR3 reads CASSLGQGKKLFF. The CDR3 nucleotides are TGCGCCAGCAGCCTCGGACAGGGAAAAAAACTGTTTTTT.

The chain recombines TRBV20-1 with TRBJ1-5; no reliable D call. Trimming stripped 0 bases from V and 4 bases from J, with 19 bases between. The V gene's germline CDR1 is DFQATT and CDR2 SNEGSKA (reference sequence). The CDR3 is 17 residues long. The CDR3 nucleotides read TGCAGTGCTAGAGAGGGGATGTGCCGGAGGTCAAATCAGCCCCAGCATTTT. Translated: CSAREGMCRRSNQPQHF.

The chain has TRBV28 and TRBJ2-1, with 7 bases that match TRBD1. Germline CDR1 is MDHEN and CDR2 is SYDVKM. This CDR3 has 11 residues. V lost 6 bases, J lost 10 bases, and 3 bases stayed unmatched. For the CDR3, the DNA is TGTGCCAGCAGGACAGGGACAGAGCAGTTCTTC. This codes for CASRTGTEQFF.

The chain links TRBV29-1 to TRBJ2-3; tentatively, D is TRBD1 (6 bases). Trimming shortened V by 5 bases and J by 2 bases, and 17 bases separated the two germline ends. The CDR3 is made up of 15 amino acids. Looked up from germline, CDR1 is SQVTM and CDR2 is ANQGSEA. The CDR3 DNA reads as TGCAGCGTTCCACTGACAGGACCATACACAGATACGCAGTATTTT. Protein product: CSVPLTGPYTDTQYF.

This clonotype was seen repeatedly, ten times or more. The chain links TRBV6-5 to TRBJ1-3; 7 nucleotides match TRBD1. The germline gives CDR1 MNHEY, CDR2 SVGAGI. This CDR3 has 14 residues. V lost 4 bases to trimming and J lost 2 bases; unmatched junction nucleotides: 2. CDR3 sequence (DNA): TGTGCCAGCAGTTTGGACAGGCCTGGAAACACCATATATTTT. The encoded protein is CASSLDRPGNTIYF.

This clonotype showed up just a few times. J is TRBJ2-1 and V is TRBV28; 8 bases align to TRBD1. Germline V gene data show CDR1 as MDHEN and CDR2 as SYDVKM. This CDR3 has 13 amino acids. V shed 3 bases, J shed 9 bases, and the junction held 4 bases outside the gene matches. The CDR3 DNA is TGTGCCAGCAGTTTTGGGACAGGTCTTGAGCAGTTCTTC. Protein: CASSFGTGLEQFF. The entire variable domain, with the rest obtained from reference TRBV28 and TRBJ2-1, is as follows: DVKVTQSSRYLVKRTGEKVFLECVQDMDHENMFWYRQDPGLGLRLIYFSYDVKMKEKGDIPEGYSVSREKKERFSLILESASTNQTSMYLCASSFGTGLEQFFGPGTRLTVL.

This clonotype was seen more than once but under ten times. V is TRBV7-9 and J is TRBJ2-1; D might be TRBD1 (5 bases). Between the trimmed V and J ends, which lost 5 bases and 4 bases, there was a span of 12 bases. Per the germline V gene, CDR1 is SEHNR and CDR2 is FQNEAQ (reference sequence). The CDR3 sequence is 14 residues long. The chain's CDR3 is CASSQRQQYNEQFF. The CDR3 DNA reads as TGTGCCAGCAGCCAGAGACAGCAATACAATGAGCAGTTCTTC.